Following are 10 T cell receptor beta chains from one sample sequenced in a study of blood T cell repertoires in COVID-19. Libraries were prepared by immunoSEQ multiplex PCR; TCRdb keeps only in-frame clonotypes and omits some of them. Of approximately 260,000 clones in the sample, 79% were seen once. The specimen was peripheral blood. The receptors originated from a woman in her forties with active or convalescent COVID-19.

This clone was counted once. V is TRBV27 and J is TRBJ1-1, with D unclear. V dropped 3 bases and J dropped 4 bases, with 9 bases sitting between them. The length of the CDR3 is 13 residues. From germline, CDR1 is MNHEY and CDR2 SMNVEV (reference sequence). CDR3 nucleotides: TGTGCCAGCAGTTTCGTGGGGAGCACTGAAGCTTTCTTT. Translation gives CASSFVGSTEAFF.

This sequence joins TRBV6-1 and TRBJ1-2; D not resolved. The germline V gene encodes CDR1 MNHNS and CDR2 SASEGT. The CDR3 is 14 amino acids. Trimming pared 2 bases from V and 4 bases from J, leaving 11 bases between. This CDR3 is CASSESRRPYGYTF. The CDR3, as DNA: TGTGCCAGCAGTGAAAGCAGGCGCCCCTATGGCTACACCTTC.

J is TRBJ2-1 and V is TRBV2; TRBD1 agrees at 10 bases. The length of the CDR3 is 14 residues. V trimming: 6 bases; J trimming: 5 bases; junction bases outside the gene matches: 4. CDR1 SNHLY and CDR2 FYNNEI come from the germline V gene. The CDR3 coding sequence is TGTGCCAGCAGCCTGGACAGGGGGGACAATGAGCAGTTCTTC. The encoded protein is CASSLDRGDNEQFF.

The table lists this clone with a few counts. Other DNA sequences in this specimen translate into the identical CDR3. The chain joins TRBV19 to TRBJ1-1; tentatively, D is TRBD1 (6 bases). The CDR3 is 13 amino acids. Trimming took 1 base from V and 4 from J, leaving 7 bases between them. Germline-derived CDR1 and CDR2 are LNHDA and SQIVND (reference sequence). The CDR3 here is CASSIGGGTEAFF. CDR3 nucleotides: TGTGCCAGTAGTATAGGAGGGGGCACTGAAGCTTTCTTT. Supplemented by reference TRBV19 and TRBJ1-1, the full variable domain reads DGGITQSPKYLFRKEGQNVTLSCEQNLNHDAMYWYRQDPGQGLRLIYYSQIVNDFQKGDIAEGYSVSREKKESFPLTVTSAQKNPTAFYLCASSIGGGTEAFFGQGTRLTVV.

This clone was observed a few times. The rearrangement joins TRBV5-1 to TRBJ1-1, with TRBD1 matching 8 bases. J gave up 3 bases and V 2 bases, and 3 bases lay outside the gene matches. This CDR3 contains 14 residues. Per the germline V gene, CDR1 is SGHRS and CDR2 is YFSETQ. CDR3 coding DNA: TGCGCCAGCAGCTTTGTGACAGGGGACACTGAAGCTTTCTTT. Protein sequence: CASSFVTGDTEAFF. Filled out from reference TRBV5-1 and TRBJ1-1, the complete variable domain reads KAGVTQTPRYLIKTRGQQVTLSCSPISGHRSVSWYQQTPGQGLQFLFEYFSETQRNKGNFPGRFSGRQFSNSRSEMNVSTLELGDSALYLCASSFVTGDTEAFFGQGTRLTVV.

Note on this clone: The sample contains more than one DNA sequence encoding this CDR3. The V and J genes are TRBV29-1 and TRBJ1-2, with D maybe TRBD1 (6 bases). The CDR3 runs 13 residues. V was trimmed by 4 bases and J by 3 bases, leaving 12 bases between them. Germline V gene lookup returns CDR1 SQVTM and CDR2 ANQGSEA. This chain's CDR3 is CSVGGQGDYGYTF. The CDR3 DNA reads TGCAGCGTTGGGGGGCAGGGAGACTATGGCTACACCTTC.

The chain joins TRBV5-1 to TRBJ1-3; D possibly corresponds to TRBD1 (5 bases). V was trimmed by 3 bases and J by 0 bases, leaving 7 bases between them. Germline-derived CDR1 and CDR2 are SGHRS and YFSETQ. This CDR3 is 14 amino acids long. The CDR3 DNA follows: TGCGCCAGCAGCTCGACAGTCTCTGGAAACACCATATATTTT. This gives the protein CASSSTVSGNTIYF.

The sample holds one count of this clone. This chain links TRBV5-1 with TRBJ2-5; D might be TRBD1 (5 bases). Trimming took off 1 base at V and 5 bases at J, with 21 bases between the two ends. The CDR3 loop spans 17 amino acids. Germline V gene data show CDR1 as SGHRS and CDR2 as YFSETQ. The CDR3 nucleotides are TGCGCCAGCAGCTTGTACTTAGAGACAGAGACGCGGGAGACCCAGTACTTC. Protein sequence: CASSLYLETETRETQYF.

The chain couples TRBV7-2 to TRBJ1-6; D gene uncertain. The germline V gene encodes CDR1 SGHTA and CDR2 FQGNSA. The CDR3 length is 18 residues. V lost 5 bases and J 5 bases, leaving 22 bases between the germline ends. The CDR3 DNA follows: TGTGCCAGCAGCACCCCCCGAGCGCGAAGTATTCATAATTCACCCCTCCACTTT. It is translated as CASSTPRARSIHNSPLHF.

The gene calls are TRBV9 and TRBJ2-1; no clear D. Germline CDR1 SGDLS, CDR2 YYNGEE. V dropped 0 bases and J dropped 6 bases, with 13 bases sitting between them. The CDR3 has 15 amino acids. The chain's CDR3 is CASSVGVWASNEQFF. As DNA, the CDR3 is TGTGCCAGCAGCGTAGGTGTATGGGCTTCCAATGAGCAGTTCTTC. The full variable domain, with the rest looked up from reference TRBV9 and TRBJ2-1, is DSGVTQTPKHLITATGQRVTLRCSPRSGDLSVYWYQQSLDQGLQFLIQYYNGEERAKGNILERFSAQQFPDLHSELNLSSLELGDSALYFCASSVGVWASNEQFFGPGTRLTVL.